The next 15 T cell receptor beta chains were all read from a single sample in a study of blood T cell repertoires in COVID-19 (dated by TCRdb to the early 2020s). Library prep was done by the immunoSEQ multiplex PCR assay. In TCRdb, the immuneACCESS table is reduced to in-frame sequences with V and J assigned. These tables do not hold every clone; where another copy was compared, an unresolved V gene accounts for under half, and the others remain unexplained. The sample table lists roughly 57,000 clones, 60% to 85% of them with a count of one. The top ten hold roughly 3.2% of the sample. What was sequenced was peripheral blood. These receptors all stem from a man in his fifties or sixties with acute or convalescent COVID-19.

The chain recombines TRBV29-1 with TRBJ1-1, with 8 positions matching TRBD1. Unmatched junction bases numbered 7, after V lost 7 bases and J lost 6 bases. The CDR3 has 12 residues. The germline V gene encodes CDR1 SQVTM and CDR2 ANQGSEA. CDR3 in amino acids: CSATGAGAEAFF. Written as DNA, the CDR3 is TGCAGCGCGACAGGGGCGGGCGCTGAAGCTTTCTTT. Full variable domain (missing parts from reference TRBV29-1 and TRBJ1-1): SAVISQKPSRDICQRGTSLTIQCQVDSQVTMMFWYRQQPGQSLTLIATANQGSEATYESGFVIDKFPISRPNLTFSTLTVSNMSPEDSSIYLCSATGAGAEAFFGQGTRLTVV.

This clone occurred a few times. The chain employs TRBV10-2 and TRBJ2-7, with D possibly being TRBD2 (7 bases). CDR1 WSHSY and CDR2 SAAADI come from the germline V gene. The CDR3 has 13 amino acids. Trimming took off 7 bases at V and 4 bases at J, with 14 bases between the two ends. In DNA, the CDR3 is TGCGCCAGCATGAACGGGGGGCCGTACGAGCAGTACTTC. Its protein is CASMNGGPYEQYF.

The V and J genes are TRBV24-1 and TRBJ2-1, with 9 bases that match TRBD2. The CDR3 covers 16 residues. V shed 1 base and J 9 bases; nucleotides not matched to a gene: 9. Germline assignment: CDR1 KGHDR and CDR2 SFDVKD. The CDR3 sequence is CATSDFPAGGISEQFF. In DNA form, the CDR3 reads TGTGCCACCAGTGATTTCCCAGCGGGGGGAATCAGTGAGCAGTTCTTC.

This chain joins TRBV18 and TRBJ1-1, with D tentatively TRBD1 (6 bases). The V gene's germline CDR1 is KGHSH and CDR2 LQKENI. With 2 bases removed from V and 3 bases from J, the gap between germline ends came to 10 bases. The CDR3 contains 14 residues. The CDR3 region has the DNA TGTGCCAGCTCACCATTACAGGGTCACACTGAAGCTTTCTTT. Amino acid sequence: CASSPLQGHTEAFF.

With respect to this clone: Other DNA sequences in the same sample also yield this CDR3. The gene calls are TRBV5-1 and TRBJ1-4, with D maybe TRBD1 (6 bases). The CDR3 sequence is 14 residues long. The germline gives CDR1 SGHRS, CDR2 YFSETQ. Deletions cut 0 bases from V and 8 bases from J, with 11 bases between. CDR3 nucleotides: TGCGCCAGCAGCTTGGGTCAGGGGAGAGAAAAACTGTTTTTT. Its protein product is CASSLGQGREKLFF.

The CDR3 is CASSTTGEGEQYF. In nucleotides, the CDR3 is TGTGCCAGCAGTACAACAGGGGAAGGCGAGCAGTACTTC. This rearrangement joins TRBV6-5 to TRBJ2-7, with TRBD1 identical over 7 bases. The CDR3 contains 13 residues. J was trimmed by 6 bases and V by 5 bases; bases with no gene match: 7. Per the germline V gene, CDR1 is MNHEY and CDR2 is SVGAGI.

J is TRBJ1-2 and V is TRBV5-3; possible D gene TRBD1, 5 bases. TRBV5-3 is assigned to the ORF class and has an uncertain function. The CDR3 totals 19 residues. V lost 1 base and J 4 bases, leaving 26 bases between the germline ends. CDR3 amino acids: CARSLIRYGPGLVGYGYTF. The CDR3 region has the DNA TGTGCCAGAAGCTTGATCCGTTACGGACCAGGGCTGGTGGGCTATGGCTACACCTTC.

This chain links TRBV15 with TRBJ1-5, with D possibly being TRBD1 (5 bases). Germline CDR1 LNHNV, CDR2 YYDKDF (reference sequence). V lost 0 bases to trimming and J lost 9 bases, with 12 bases between them. CDR3 length equals 14 residues. CDR3 coding DNA: TGTGCCACCAGCAGAGAGGGGGGAGGGCTGCCCCAGCATTTT. This codes for CATSREGGGLPQHF.

V gene TRBV19 combines with J gene TRBJ2-1, with D tentatively TRBD1 (7 bases). V gave up 11 bases and J gave up 0 bases, with 17 bases separating them. The CDR3 spans 15 residues. CDR1 and CDR2 from the germline V gene are LNHDA and SQIVND (reference sequence). CDR3 region: CAQPRGESSYNEQFF. The CDR3 bases are TGTGCCCAACCCAGGGGGGAGAGCTCCTACAATGAGCAGTTCTTC.

The chain is built from TRBV19 and TRBJ1-3; TRBD1 matches 8 bases. The length of the CDR3 is 14 residues. Germline V gene lookup returns CDR1 LNHDA and CDR2 SQIVND (reference sequence). V shed 5 bases, J shed 4 bases, and the junction held 4 bases outside the gene matches. The CDR3 DNA follows: TGTGCCAGTAGTGCGGACAGGGCCGGAAACACCATATATTTT. Its translation: CASSADRAGNTIYF.

The chain links TRBV27 to TRBJ1-6; tentative D call: TRBD1 (5 bases). CDR1 is MNHEY and CDR2 is SMNVEV in the germline V gene (reference sequence). The CDR3 is 18 residues long. V was trimmed by 2 bases and J by 6 bases, leaving 20 bases between them. CDR3 nucleotides: TGTGCCAGCAGTTTACGCCCACCTGACAGAGGCGTTAATTCACCCCTCCACTTT. It yields the protein CASSLRPPDRGVNSPLHF.

Of note for this clone: This same CDR3 is encoded by further DNA sequences in the sample. V gene TRBV5-1 combines with J gene TRBJ2-1, with 7 bases that match TRBD1. The CDR3 has 13 residues. Looked up from germline, CDR1 is SGHRS and CDR2 is YFSETQ. The J segment lost 3 bases and the V segment lost 5 bases, leaving 2 bases of the junction unmatched. The CDR3 loop reads CASRRDSYNEQFF. CDR3 DNA sequence: TGCGCCAGCAGACGGGACAGCTACAATGAGCAGTTCTTC.

This chain joins TRBV7-9 and TRBJ2-5, with TRBD1 as a possible D gene (6 bases). Germline values: CDR1 SEHNR, CDR2 FQNEAQ (reference sequence). V was cut by 2 bases and J by 7 bases, with 17 bases left in between. The CDR3 has 15 amino acids. CDR3 sequence reads: CASSLLGQFSGTQYF. The CDR3 coding sequence is TGTGCCAGCAGCTTATTAGGACAGTTCTCAGGGACCCAGTACTTC. The full variable domain, in which reference TRBV7-9 and TRBJ2-5 provide the parts outside the CDR3, is DTGVSQNPRHKITKRGQNVTFRCDPISEHNRLYWYRQTLGQGPEFLTYFQNEAQLEKSRLLSDRFSAERPKGSFSTLEIQRTEQGDSAMYLCASSLLGQFSGTQYFGPGTRLLVL.

The rearrangement joins TRBV18 to TRBJ2-1; D is perhaps TRBD1 (5 bases). V lost 3 bases to trimming and J lost 5 bases, with 14 bases between them. The germline V gene has CDR1 KGHSH and CDR2 LQKENI. The CDR3 extends over 15 amino acids. The CDR3: CASSPRGSANNEQFF. CDR3 in DNA: TGTGCCAGCTCACCTAGGGGATCGGCAAACAATGAGCAGTTCTTC.

The chain recombines TRBV7-8 with TRBJ1-6; D gene uncertain. This CDR3 has 15 amino acids. Germline values: CDR1 SGHVS, CDR2 FQNEAQ. Trimming removed 5 bases at V and 8 bases at J, with 16 bases between. CDR3: CASSILSNGDSPLHF. In DNA form, the CDR3 reads TGTGCCAGCAGCATACTATCAAACGGGGATTCACCCCTCCACTTT.